Following are 21 T cell receptor beta chains from one sample sequenced in a study of blood T cell repertoires in COVID-19. Using immunoSEQ multiplex PCR, the repertoire was profiled, and TCRdb retains in-frame clones only, with some absent. The sample includes 350,000 or so clones, over 85% of them seen just once. The sample taken for sequencing was peripheral blood. Receptors were obtained from an older woman with COVID-19, enrolled during active disease.

V and J are TRBV28 and TRBJ1-1; D is uncertain. CDR1 is MDHEN, CDR2 SYDVKM, per germline. The CDR3 has 18 residues. V lost 5 bases and J lost 0, with 22 bases in between. CDR3 sequence (DNA): TGTGCCAGCAGTCTACCCCTCGGGGAGGTGGGAATGAACACTGAAGCTTTCTTT. The encoded protein is CASSLPLGEVGMNTEAFF.

The chain uses TRBV3-1 (or the pseudogene TRBV3-2) and TRBJ2-7, with 8 positions matching TRBD1. Germline CDR1 LGHDT, CDR2 YNNKEL (reference sequence). The CDR3 consists of 14 residues. The ends lost 4 bases at V and 0 bases at J; junction bases unmatched: 2. The CDR3 loop is CASSPTGVSYEQYF. As DNA, the CDR3 is TGTGCCAGCAGCCCGACAGGGGTCTCCTACGAGCAGTACTTC.

The chain links TRBV7-9 to TRBJ2-3; 9 bases are shared with TRBD2. CDR1 and CDR2 from the germline V gene are SEHNR and FQNEAQ (reference sequence). This CDR3 region has 14 residues. V gave up 5 bases and J gave up 4 bases; unmatched junction bases: 4. The CDR3 DNA reads TGTGCCAGCAGCGAGCGGGGGGCTGCAGATACGCAGTATTTT. Amino acid sequence: CASSERGAADTQYF.

The chain links TRBV20-1 to TRBJ1-2; tentative D call: TRBD1 (5 bases). The germline V gene encodes CDR1 DFQATT and CDR2 SNEGSKA (reference sequence). The CDR3 extends over 11 amino acids. Trimming cost V 5 bases and J 4 bases, with 8 bases left between them. The CDR3 loop is CSAPDSYGYTF. The CDR3 nucleotides read TGCAGTGCTCCCGACAGCTATGGCTACACCTTC.

V usage is TRBV5-1 and J usage is TRBJ2-5; 10 bases match TRBD2. V lost 1 base and J lost 1; bases outside the gene matches: 7. The CDR3 totals 17 residues. Germline V gene sequence: CDR1 SGHRS, CDR2 YFSETQ. CDR3 nucleotides: TGCGCCAGCAGCTTGTTTCCTAGCGGGGGAACCCAAGAGACCCAGTACTTC. The encoded protein is CASSLFPSGGTQETQYF.

The gene calls are TRBV5-1 and TRBJ2-1; TRBD2 matches 15 bases. The CDR3 spans 16 residues. Germline V gene sequence: CDR1 SGHRS, CDR2 YFSETQ. V shed 5 bases and J 7 bases; nucleotides not matched to a gene: 7. The CDR3 nucleotides are TGCGCCAGCAGGGGTGGACTAGCGGGGGGGCAGAATGAGCAGTTCTTC. It specifies CASRGGLAGGQNEQFF.

This chain joins TRBV5-1 and TRBJ2-1; TRBD1 aligns across 10 bases. The CDR3 runs 14 residues. Per the germline V gene, CDR1 is SGHRS and CDR2 is YFSETQ. V lost 7 bases and J lost 5; bases outside the gene matches: 6. The CDR3 sequence is CASADRGLNNEQFF. CDR3 DNA: TGCGCCAGCGCCGACAGGGGGCTCAACAATGAGCAGTTCTTC.

The chain joins TRBV2 to TRBJ2-5; 8 bases are shared with TRBD2. V was pared by 6 bases and J by 5 bases, with 11 bases of the junction left unmatched. CDR3 size: 15 residues. Looked up from germline, CDR1 is SNHLY and CDR2 is FYNNEI. The CDR3 loop is CASSLMTSEMETQYF. CDR3 nucleotides: TGTGCCAGCAGCCTGATGACTAGCGAGATGGAGACCCAGTACTTC.

The rearrangement uses TRBV2 and TRBJ1-1; 7 nucleotides line up with TRBD1. Per the germline V gene, CDR1 is SNHLY and CDR2 is FYNNEI. V shed 6 bases, J shed 0 bases, and the junction held 4 bases outside the gene matches. CDR3 length: 14 residues. CDR3 sequence reads: CASRLQGMNTEAFF. In nucleotides, the CDR3 is TGTGCCAGCAGGCTACAGGGGATGAACACTGAAGCTTTCTTT.

Of note for this clone: This same CDR3 is encoded by further DNA sequences in the sample. The CDR3 DNA is TGTGCCAGCCGACTAGGTCATACCGGGGAGCTGTTTTTT. Protein sequence: CASRLGHTGELFF. The gene calls are TRBV19 and TRBJ2-2; tentatively, D is TRBD2 (6 bases). Trimming left V 9 bases short and J 5 bases short, with 13 bases between. This CDR3 region has 13 residues. Germline values: CDR1 LNHDA, CDR2 SQIVND (reference sequence).

About this clone itself: The same CDR3 is also encoded by other DNA sequences in this sample. The genes are TRBV3-1 (or the pseudogene TRBV3-2) and TRBJ1-1; D remains unclear. The CDR3 extends over 11 amino acids. Germline V CDR1 and CDR2: LGHDT, YNNKEL (reference sequence). Deletions cut 6 bases from V and 4 bases from J, with 6 bases between. CDR3 nucleotides: TGTGCCAGCAGGGGAGGCACTGAAGCTTTCTTT. It codes for CASRGGTEAFF.

V and J are TRBV6-1 and TRBJ1-5; TRBD1 aligns across 10 bases. J lost 0 bases, V lost 4 bases, and 6 bases had no gene match. Per the germline V gene, CDR1 is MNHNS and CDR2 is SASEGT. The CDR3 contains 17 residues. The CDR3 nucleotides read TGTGCCAGCAGTGGGACAGGGGGAGGGTATAGCAATCAGCCCCAGCATTTT. It yields the protein CASSGTGGGYSNQPQHF.

V usage is TRBV3-1 (or the pseudogene TRBV3-2) and J usage is TRBJ1-5; the D is unclear. V lost 4 bases to trimming and J lost 2 bases, with 12 bases between them. The CDR3 has 15 amino acids. CDR1 and CDR2 (germline): LGHDT, YNNKEL (reference sequence). CDR3 sequence reads: CASSPAGTGNQPQHF. The CDR3 nucleotides are TGTGCCAGCAGCCCGGCGGGTACGGGCAATCAGCCCCAGCATTTT.

The chain joins TRBV6-5 to TRBJ2-5, with a tentative D call TRBD2 (6 bases). V gave up 7 bases and J gave up 8 bases, with 23 bases separating them. Germline lookup yields CDR1 MNHEY and CDR2 SVGAGI. CDR3 size: 15 residues. As DNA, the CDR3 is TGTGCCAGCACGAGGTCACGGGGGAGCCCAAAAACCCAGTACTTC. Translation gives CASTRSRGSPKTQYF.

The count of this clone is one. Other DNA sequences in this sample translate to the same CDR3. The chain employs TRBV18 and TRBJ1-1, with 7 positions matching TRBD1. In germline, CDR1 is KGHSH, CDR2 LQKENI. The CDR3 is 13 residues long. The V and J ends lost 2 bases and 4 bases, in that order; junction bases with no gene match: 1. The chain's CDR3 is CASSPNRGTEAFF. CDR3 nucleotides: TGTGCCAGCTCACCAAACAGGGGCACTGAAGCTTTCTTT.

This clone was found a few times. V is TRBV28 and J is TRBJ1-5, with 12 positions matching TRBD1. The junction had 6 bases not matched to a gene; V was cut back by 6 bases and J by 3 bases. Germline V gene sequence: CDR1 MDHEN, CDR2 SYDVKM. The CDR3 totals 16 residues. CDR3 in amino acids: CASSSWDRGLNQPQHF. Here the CDR3 DNA reads TGTGCCAGCAGCTCATGGGACAGGGGGCTCAATCAGCCCCAGCATTTT.

The V call is TRBV27, the J call TRBJ1-1, with D hard to call. Germline V lookup: CDR1 MNHEY, CDR2 SMNVEV (reference sequence). The CDR3 extends over 15 amino acids. Trimming shortened V by 5 bases and J by 1 base, and 14 bases separated the two germline ends. Written as DNA, the CDR3 is TGTGCCAGCAGTACAACGGGTTTTAAGAACACTGAAGCTTTCTTT. Translated, it gives CASSTTGFKNTEAFF.

In its sample, this clone was seen once. This chain joins TRBV18 and TRBJ1-5, with 12 bases fitting TRBD1. CDR1 KGHSH and CDR2 LQKENI come from the germline V gene. The CDR3 is 15 residues long. The J segment lost 7 bases and the V segment lost 2 bases, leaving 3 bases of the junction unmatched. CDR3 amino acids: CASSPGTGGDQPQHF. The CDR3 DNA sequence: TGTGCCAGCTCACCAGGGACAGGGGGCGACCAGCCCCAGCATTTT.

The chain combines TRBV6-5 with TRBJ2-3, with D hard to call. CDR1 is MNHEY and CDR2 is SVGAGI in the germline V gene. This CDR3 comprises 13 residues. The V end was cut by 4 bases, the J end by 6 bases, with 11 bases between. The chain's CDR3 is CASSSTIRDTQYF. The CDR3 DNA reads as TGTGCCAGCAGTTCTACCATCAGGGATACGCAGTATTTT.

V and J are TRBV28 and TRBJ1-3, with TRBD1 as a possible D gene (5 bases). The CDR3 is 15 amino acids. V lost 5 bases and J lost 0, with 11 bases in between. The germline gives CDR1 MDHEN, CDR2 SYDVKM. The DNA for the CDR3 is TGTGCCAGCAGTCGGGCGGGGGTCTCTGGAAACACCATATATTTT. Translation: CASSRAGVSGNTIYF.

The chain has TRBV28 and TRBJ2-7; TRBD1 agrees at 8 bases. V shed 7 bases, J shed 2 bases, and the junction held 13 bases outside the gene matches. Germline V gives CDR1 MDHEN, CDR2 SYDVKM. The CDR3 has 16 amino acids. The CDR3 here is CASIWGTGTGTYEQYF. CDR3 DNA sequence: TGTGCCAGCATTTGGGGGACCGGGACAGGAACCTACGAGCAGTACTTC.